This TCR beta chain is drawn from a study of T-cell memory formation after mild COVID-19. Study-level findings and limits: Researchers report contracting CD4+ clones mostly in CM and EM, with CD8+ clones in EMRA. Several responding clones turned up in pre-infection memory, indicating that cross-reactive memory may have taken part. Later expanders leaned toward CD4+, whereas clones contracting from day 15 to 85 were balanced CD4/CD8.

With respect to this clonotype: Its antigen is currently unknown.

The CDR3 contains 13 residues. V was pared by 10 bases and J by 5 bases, with 17 bases between. CDR1 and CDR2 from the germline V gene are WSHSY and SAAADI. cDNA libraries for TCR alpha and TCR beta, carrying sample barcodes and UMIs, came from 5'RACE with constant-segment primers. TCRdb used MiXCR to reprocess the 5' RACE reads, holding one entry per CDR3 protein. The sample consists of 250,000 to 300,000 distinct CDR3 sequences, roughly 18% of them appearing once. The clonotype was recovered from a man younger than 35 who had mild COVID-19 (a few samples of this study predate the infection). Cell type and time point are not known. Sequences were obtained from PBMCs or a T cell subset sorted from them (not recorded which). The chain has TRBV10-2 and TRBJ2-5, with D unclear. In nucleotides, the CDR3 is TGCGCCACCTCGAGAGGCCACCGGGAGACCCAGTACTTC. It codes for CATSRGHRETQYF.